This T cell receptor (beta chain) is drawn from a study of shared clonotypes between healthy human individuals. The overall study: Per donor, three plates held CD4 naive cells, three held CD4 memory, two held CD8 naive and one held CD8 memory.

As for this clone: Its antigen remains unknown.

Libraries were prepared by immunoSEQ multiplex PCR; TCRdb keeps only in-frame clonotypes and omits some of them. The sample yields fewer than 1 million clones, 95% to 97% seen once. Naive CD8 cells comprised CD45RO-negative, CCR7-positively selected cells, excluding terminally differentiated effector memory CD45RA+ cells. Study outcomes and limitations: Sequencing depth was expected to influence donor clonotype sharing.

V lost 0 bases and J lost 3, with 16 bases in between. This CDR3 has 16 amino acids. CDR1 and CDR2 from the germline V gene are SGHRS and YFSETQ. Sequences were obtained from naive CD8+ T cells sorted from blood. The TCR originated in a man under 40 in good health. The rearrangement links TRBV5-1 to TRBJ2-7, with D maybe TRBD1 (6 bases). The CDR3 bases are TGCGCCAGCAGCTTGGTCCAGGGGCAATTCTACTACGAGCAGTACTTC. It codes for CASSLVQGQFYYEQYF.